This T cell receptor beta chain was sequenced during a study of T cells in Graves' hyperthyroidism and ophthalmopathy. Study-level results: Also found in blood were most expanded thyroid clonotypes above 0.001. By a 13 V-J model, ophthalmopathy was set apart from stable hyperthyroidism. The model identified upcoming ophthalmopathy a median 6.5 months ahead of onset.

As to this clonotype: The antigen is unknown.

The CDR3 runs to 14 residues. Germline CDR1 and CDR2: SNHLY and FYNNEI. Trimming left V 5 bases short and J 7 bases short, with 14 bases between. The CDR3 regions of TCR beta were amplified from RNA transcripts. The study used the HTBI primer set for a first-round RT-PCR of the TCR CDR3. TCRdb used MiXCR to reprocess the multiplex PCR reads, holding one entry per CDR3 protein. The sample lists roughly 500,000 distinct CDR3 sequences, roughly 46% occurring once. Exclusion followed for patients with uncontrolled infection, other autoimmune disease, pregnancy or lactation. The gene calls are TRBV2 and TRBJ1-4, with unresolved D. Source material: peripheral blood or thyroid tissue (not recorded which). The TCR sequence derives from an adult woman with Graves' disease, either hyperthyroidism or ophthalmopathy (not recorded which). For the CDR3, the DNA is TGTGCCAGCAGTCGGGCCCTACGGGGTGAAAAACTGTTTTTT. It specifies CASSRALRGEKLFF. The full variable domain, with the rest looked up from reference TRBV2 and TRBJ1-4, is EPEVTQTPSHQVTQMGQEVILRCVPISNHLYFYWYRQILGQKVEFLVSFYNNEISEKSEIFDDQFSVERPDGSNFTLKIRSTKLEDSAMYFCASSRALRGEKLFFGSGTQLSVL.